This T cell receptor beta chain comes out of a study of breast tumors, draining lymph nodes, adjacent tissues. Study outcomes and limitations: Luminal-like breast cancer showed significantly greater tumor-nontumor repertoire similarity than basal-like breast cancer did. Data fit most tumor T cells coming from lymph node, expanding in tumor.

V shed 7 bases, J shed 2 bases, and the junction held 4 bases outside the gene matches. The CDR3 sequence is 13 residues long. Germline loops: CDR1 LNHDA, CDR2 SQIVND (reference sequence). Comments on this clonotype: Antigen unknown. A much larger clone sits a single nucleotide away, making a read error possible. The CDR3 carries no conserved terminal phenylalanine or tryptophan, so it likely arises from a read error.

One entry per CDR3 protein, called by TCRdb with MiXCR from the multiplex PCR reads. The data contain 45,000 or so distinct CDR3 sequences, about 21% of them singletons. The TCR comes from a female donor with breast cancer. Some clones in this sample may be carry-over from other donors' samples. Sequenced: breast tumor tissue. The rearrangement uses TRBV19 and TRBJ2-5, with 7 bases aligning to TRBD1. The CDR3 sequence: CASKYRGQETQYS. In DNA form, the CDR3 reads TGTGCCAGTAAATACAGGGGACAAGAGACCCAGTACTCC.